The clone carrying this T cell receptor beta chain was picked up many times. The antigen remains undetermined. The record originates from a study of post-analysis software for immune sequencing data. Study in general: Progressive-relapsing, secondary progressive and relapsing-remitting multiple sclerosis were among the disease courses included. Findings and caveats of the study: A significant reduction in normalized Chao1 diversity was observed in multiple sclerosis patients versus controls. There were about five TRBV segments more frequent in patients than controls, and TRBV5-6, TRBV5-1 and TRBV20-1 were among them. Strong same-batch co-clustering of samples appeared with F measure clustering.

Sequencing libraries made from TCR beta cDNA carried unique molecular identifiers. Some 500,000 cDNA molecules were recovered from an input of 1 to 10 million T cells. MiXCR, run by TCRdb on the PCR reads, gives a single entry per CDR3 protein. Of about 500,000 distinct CDR3 sequences listed, roughly 45% are singletons. Per germline, CDR1 MNHEY and CDR2 SVGAGI. Trimming stripped 5 bases from V and 0 bases from J, with 7 bases between. The CDR3 is 13 residues long. The TCR comes from a girl under 18 with multiple sclerosis. J is TRBJ1-2 and V is TRBV6-5; D remains ambiguous. The sequenced material came from blood. DNA for the CDR3: TGTGCCAGCAGTGGGTCAGCTAACTATGGCTACACCTTC. Its translation is CASSGSANYGYTF.